Listed below are T cell receptor beta chains from one sample, sequenced in a study of cytomegalovirus exposure and HLA in healthy donors. Measured with immunoSEQ multiplex PCR; TCRdb has only the in-frame clones, and not every one. This table has about 140,000 clones, roughly three quarters appearing once. Sequencing was carried out using PBMCs. The receptor source for this set is a male donor in good health and CMV-seronegative. CDR3s include the opening cysteine and the closing phenylalanine or tryptophan.

v_gene	j_gene	CDR3aa
TRBV5-4	TRBJ1-6	CASSLRAGGRDSPLHF
TRBV28	TRBJ2-2	CASSPPPSGADTGELFF
TRBV6-5	TRBJ1-5	CASSLRGPNQPQHF
TRBV2	TRBJ2-2	CASRLGREGAELFF
TRBV28	TRBJ2-7	CASSFGPRSSYEQYF
TRBV30	TRBJ2-3	CAWSVGGGGTVTDTQYF
TRBV18	TRBJ1-4	CASSPSPTGTNEKLFF
TRBV4-3	TRBJ2-4	CASSQVSTGGAKNIQYF
TRBV7-9	TRBJ1-1	CASSLVQAHTEAFF
TRBV5-6	TRBJ2-5	CASSFLKSRGQKETQYF
TRBV6-5	TRBJ1-2	CASSRGQGADGYTF
TRBV28	TRBJ1-2	CASSPGAGSGYGYTF
TRBV27	TRBJ2-3	CASSLPTGQGGGTQYF
TRBV6-4	TRBJ1-5	CASNEGHRFYSNQPQHF
TRBV7-2	TRBJ1-2	CASSLELGYTF
TRBV5-1	TRBJ2-2	CASSPLAAGAGELFF
TRBV28	TRBJ1-2	CASSAPGYSGYGYTF
TRBV18	TRBJ1-5	CASSPGGGPNQPQHF
TRBV19	TRBJ2-1	CASSSGLAGNEQFF
TRBV6-4	NA	CASRRGTSGNYEQYF
TRBV28	TRBJ1-2	CASSLSQGANYGYTF
TRBV25-1	TRBJ1-1	CASSYRGLMNTEAFF
TRBV19	TRBJ1-2	CASSSGVGYTF
TRBV5-5	TRBJ1-1	CASSLGSYTEAFF
TRBV5-1	TRBJ2-7	CASSLIVAADRGREQYF
TRBV7-2	TRBJ2-5	CASSLKRELETQYF
TRBV28	TRBJ1-5	CASTNRNQPQHF
TRBV20-1	TRBJ1-1	CSATPDREAFF
TRBV5-1	TRBJ1-1	CASSLGRWATNTEAFF
TRBV29-1	TRBJ1-2	CSVSPGQNYGYTF
TRBV4-1	TRBJ2-7	CASSQDRTGIYEQYF
TRBV7-9	TRBJ2-1	CASSSRGTQYNEQFF
TRBV29-1	TRBJ1-2	CSVVQGNYGYTF